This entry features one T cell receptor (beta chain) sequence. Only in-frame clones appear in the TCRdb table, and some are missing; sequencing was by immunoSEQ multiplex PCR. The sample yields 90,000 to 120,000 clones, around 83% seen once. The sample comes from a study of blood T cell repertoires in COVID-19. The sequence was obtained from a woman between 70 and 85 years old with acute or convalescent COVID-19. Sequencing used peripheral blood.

The CDR3 nucleotides are TGTGCCAGCGGGACAGGGGTCCGAGAGACCCAGTACTTC. This codes for CASGTGVRETQYF. This chain joins TRBV2 and TRBJ2-5; 10 positions match TRBD1. CDR1 is SNHLY, CDR2 FYNNEI, per germline. Trimming at V came to 8 bases and at J to 4 bases, leaving 4 bases not matched to a gene. The length of the CDR3 is 13 residues.